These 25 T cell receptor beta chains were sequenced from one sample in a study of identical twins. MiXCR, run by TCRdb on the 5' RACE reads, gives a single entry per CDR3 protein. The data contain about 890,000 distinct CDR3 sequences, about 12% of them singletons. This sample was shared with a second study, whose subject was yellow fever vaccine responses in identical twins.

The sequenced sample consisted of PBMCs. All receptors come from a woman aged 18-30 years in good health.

The CDR3 protein is CASSEAEKLFF. DNA of the CDR3: TGTGCCAGCAGTGAAGCTGAAAAACTGTTTTTT. V is TRBV25-1 and J is TRBJ1-4, with D unresolved. The CDR3 consists of 11 residues. V was shortened by 2 bases and J by 7 bases, with 2 bases between the two germline ends. Per germline, CDR1 MGHDK and CDR2 SYGVNS.

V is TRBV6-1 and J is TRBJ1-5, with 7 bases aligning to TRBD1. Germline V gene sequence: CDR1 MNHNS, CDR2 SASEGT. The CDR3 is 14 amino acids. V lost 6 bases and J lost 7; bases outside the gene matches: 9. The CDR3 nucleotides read TGTGCCAGCAGAAGAGACAGGGTGGGACAGCCCCAGCATTTT. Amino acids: CASRRDRVGQPQHF.

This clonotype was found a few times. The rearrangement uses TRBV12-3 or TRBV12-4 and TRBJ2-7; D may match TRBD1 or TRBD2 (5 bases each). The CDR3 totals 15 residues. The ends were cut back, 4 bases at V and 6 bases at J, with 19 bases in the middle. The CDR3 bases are TGTGCCAGCAGTTCCAGAGAGGGGCGCAGGGCCGAGCAGTACTTC. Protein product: CASSSREGRRAEQYF.

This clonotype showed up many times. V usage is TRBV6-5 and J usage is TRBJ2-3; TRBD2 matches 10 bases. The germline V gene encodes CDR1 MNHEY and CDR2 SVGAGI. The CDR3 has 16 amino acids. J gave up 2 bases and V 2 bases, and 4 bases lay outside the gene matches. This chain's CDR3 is CASSYGLADPTDTQYF. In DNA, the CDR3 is TGTGCCAGCAGTTACGGACTAGCGGACCCCACAGATACGCAGTATTTT.

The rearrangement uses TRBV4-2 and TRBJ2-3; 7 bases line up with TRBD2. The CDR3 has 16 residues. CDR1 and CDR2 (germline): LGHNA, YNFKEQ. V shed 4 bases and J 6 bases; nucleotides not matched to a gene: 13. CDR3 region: CASSPGLVGVWDTQYF. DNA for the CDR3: TGTGCCAGCAGCCCCGGACTAGTGGGGGTATGGGATACGCAGTATTTT.

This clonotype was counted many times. The DNA for the CDR3 is TGTGCCATCAGTGAGTCCCGGGACGGTAAAAATGAGCAGTTCTTC. Amino acid sequence: CAISESRDGKNEQFF. The chain has TRBV10-3 and TRBJ2-1; either TRBD1 or TRBD2 may supply D (5 bases each). This CDR3 is 15 amino acids long. V was clipped by 0 bases and J by 7 bases, with 13 bases between them. Germline-derived CDR1 and CDR2 are ENHRY and SYGVKD.

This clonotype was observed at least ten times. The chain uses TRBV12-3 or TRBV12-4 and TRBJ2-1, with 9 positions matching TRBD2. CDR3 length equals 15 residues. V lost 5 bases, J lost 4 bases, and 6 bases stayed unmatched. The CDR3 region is CASSALAGAYNEQFF. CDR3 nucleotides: TGTGCCAGCAGTGCCTTAGCGGGAGCATACAATGAGCAGTTCTTC.

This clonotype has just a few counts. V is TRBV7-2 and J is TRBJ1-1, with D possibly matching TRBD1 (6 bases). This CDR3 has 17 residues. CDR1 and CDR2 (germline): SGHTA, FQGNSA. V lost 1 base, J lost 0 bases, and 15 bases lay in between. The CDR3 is CASSLVARGGMNTEAFF. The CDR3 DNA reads TGTGCCAGCAGCTTAGTTGCTAGGGGGGGGATGAACACTGAAGCTTTCTTT.

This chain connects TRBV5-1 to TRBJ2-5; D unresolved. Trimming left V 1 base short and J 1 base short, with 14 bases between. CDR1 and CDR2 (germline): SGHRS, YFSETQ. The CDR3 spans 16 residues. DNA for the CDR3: TGCGCCAGCAGCTTGCCCCGTGGTAGTGTCCAAGAGACCCAGTACTTC. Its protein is CASSLPRGSVQETQYF.

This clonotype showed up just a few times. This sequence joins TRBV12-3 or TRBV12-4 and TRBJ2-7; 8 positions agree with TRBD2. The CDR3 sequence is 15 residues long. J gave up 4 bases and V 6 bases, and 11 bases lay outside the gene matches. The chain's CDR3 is CASRTGTSGWYEQYF. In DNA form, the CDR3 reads TGTGCCAGCAGAACCGGGACTAGTGGGTGGTACGAGCAGTACTTC.

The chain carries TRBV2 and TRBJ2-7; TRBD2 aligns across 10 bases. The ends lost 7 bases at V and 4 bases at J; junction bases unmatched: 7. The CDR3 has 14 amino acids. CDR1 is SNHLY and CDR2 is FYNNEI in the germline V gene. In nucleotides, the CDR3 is TGTGCCAGCATAGATAGCGGGAGGACGTACGAGCAGTACTTC. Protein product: CASIDSGRTYEQYF.

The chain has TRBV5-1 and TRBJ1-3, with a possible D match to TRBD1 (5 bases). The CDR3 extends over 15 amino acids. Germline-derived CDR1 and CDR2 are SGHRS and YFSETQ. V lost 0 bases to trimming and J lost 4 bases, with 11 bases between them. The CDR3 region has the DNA TGCGCCAGCAGCTTGGAGGTGGGGCGCGGAAACACCATATATTTT. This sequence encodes CASSLEVGRGNTIYF.

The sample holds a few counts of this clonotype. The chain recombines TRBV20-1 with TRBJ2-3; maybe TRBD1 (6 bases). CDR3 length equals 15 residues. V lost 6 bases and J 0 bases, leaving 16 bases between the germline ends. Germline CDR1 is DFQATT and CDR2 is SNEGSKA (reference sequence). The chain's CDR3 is CSAKRTETSTDTQYF. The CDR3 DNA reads TGCAGTGCAAAAAGGACAGAGACTAGCACAGATACGCAGTATTTT.

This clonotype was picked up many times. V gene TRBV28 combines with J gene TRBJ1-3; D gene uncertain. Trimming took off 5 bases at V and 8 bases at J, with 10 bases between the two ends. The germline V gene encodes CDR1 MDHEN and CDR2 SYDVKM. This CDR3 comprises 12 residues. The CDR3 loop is CASSQPLHTIYF. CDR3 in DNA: TGTGCCAGCAGTCAACCTTTACACACCATATATTTT.

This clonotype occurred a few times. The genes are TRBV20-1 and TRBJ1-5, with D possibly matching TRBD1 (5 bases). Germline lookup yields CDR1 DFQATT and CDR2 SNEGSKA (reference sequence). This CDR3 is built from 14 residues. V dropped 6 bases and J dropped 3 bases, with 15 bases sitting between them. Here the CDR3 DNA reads TGCAGTGCGCCCCCCAAGGGGCCCAATCAGCCCCAGCATTTT. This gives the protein CSAPPKGPNQPQHF.

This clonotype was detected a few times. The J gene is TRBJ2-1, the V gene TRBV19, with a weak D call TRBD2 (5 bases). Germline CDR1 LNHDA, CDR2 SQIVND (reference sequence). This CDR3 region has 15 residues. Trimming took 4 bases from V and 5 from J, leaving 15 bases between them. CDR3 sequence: CASSTSKGRNNEQFF. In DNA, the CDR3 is TGTGCCAGTAGTACTTCAAAAGGGAGAAACAATGAGCAGTTCTTC.

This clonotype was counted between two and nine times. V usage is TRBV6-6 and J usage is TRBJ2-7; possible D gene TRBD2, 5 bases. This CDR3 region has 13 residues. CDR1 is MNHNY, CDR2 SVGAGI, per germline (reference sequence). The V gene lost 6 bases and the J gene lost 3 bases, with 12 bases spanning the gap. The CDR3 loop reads CASSPTIHYEQYF. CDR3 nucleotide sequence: TGTGCCAGCAGCCCGACTATTCACTACGAGCAGTACTTC.

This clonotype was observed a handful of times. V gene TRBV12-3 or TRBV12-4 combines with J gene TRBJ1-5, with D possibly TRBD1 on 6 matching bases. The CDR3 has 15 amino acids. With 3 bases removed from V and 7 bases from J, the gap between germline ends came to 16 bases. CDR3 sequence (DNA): TGTGCCAGCAGTTTTTCAGGGGTAAGGAGGCAGCCCCAGCATTTT. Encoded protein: CASSFSGVRRQPQHF.

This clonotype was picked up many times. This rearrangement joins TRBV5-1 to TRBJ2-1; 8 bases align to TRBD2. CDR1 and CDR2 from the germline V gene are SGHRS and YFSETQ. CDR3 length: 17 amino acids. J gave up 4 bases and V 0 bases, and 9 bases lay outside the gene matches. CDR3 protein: CASSLGIGLAGYNEQFF. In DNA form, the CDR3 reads TGCGCCAGCAGCTTGGGAATAGGTCTAGCGGGTTACAATGAGCAGTTCTTC.

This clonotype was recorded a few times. CDR3 DNA: TGCAGTGCTCCCCGGTGGGGGCCCCAGGAGACCCAGTACTTC. Translated: CSAPRWGPQETQYF. This chain uses TRBV20-1 with TRBJ2-5; D might be TRBD1 (6 bases). Germline values: CDR1 DFQATT, CDR2 SNEGSKA (reference sequence). Trimming removed 5 bases from V and 5 bases from J, with 18 bases in between. The CDR3 is 14 residues long.

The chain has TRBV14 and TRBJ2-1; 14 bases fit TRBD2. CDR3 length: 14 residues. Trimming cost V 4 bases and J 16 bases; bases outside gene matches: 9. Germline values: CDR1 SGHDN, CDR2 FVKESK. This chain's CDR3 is CASSPLGTSGRTFF. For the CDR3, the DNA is TGTGCCAGCAGCCCCCTTGGGACTAGCGGGAGAACATTCTTC.

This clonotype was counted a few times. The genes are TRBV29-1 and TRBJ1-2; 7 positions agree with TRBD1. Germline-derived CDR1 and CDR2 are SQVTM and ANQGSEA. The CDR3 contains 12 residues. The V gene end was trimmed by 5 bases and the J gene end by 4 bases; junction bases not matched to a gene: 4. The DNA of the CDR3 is TGCAGCGTTCGACAGGGAACCTATGGCTACACCTTC. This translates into CSVRQGTYGYTF.

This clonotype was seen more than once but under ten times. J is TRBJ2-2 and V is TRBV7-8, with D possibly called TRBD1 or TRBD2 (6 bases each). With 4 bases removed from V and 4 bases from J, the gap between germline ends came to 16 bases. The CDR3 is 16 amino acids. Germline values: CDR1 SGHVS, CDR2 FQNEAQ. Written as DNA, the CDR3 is TGTGCCAGCAGCTCCCATCGTCGGGGGCCCACCGGGGAGCTGTTTTTT. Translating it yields CASSSHRRGPTGELFF.

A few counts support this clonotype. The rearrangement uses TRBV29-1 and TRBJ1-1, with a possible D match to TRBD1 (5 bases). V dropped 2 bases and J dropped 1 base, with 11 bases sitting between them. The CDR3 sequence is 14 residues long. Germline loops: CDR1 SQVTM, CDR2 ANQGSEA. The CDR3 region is CSVESRDGNTEAFF. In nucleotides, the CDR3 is TGCAGCGTTGAATCCCGGGACGGGAACACTGAAGCTTTCTTT.

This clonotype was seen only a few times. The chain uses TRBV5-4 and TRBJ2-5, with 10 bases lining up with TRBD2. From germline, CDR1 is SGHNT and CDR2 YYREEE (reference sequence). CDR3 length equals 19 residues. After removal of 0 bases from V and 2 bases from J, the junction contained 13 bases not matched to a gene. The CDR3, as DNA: TGTGCCAGCAGCTTGGTGTTCCTAGCGGGAGCCTTCGCTCAAGAGACCCAGTACTTC. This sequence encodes CASSLVFLAGAFAQETQYF. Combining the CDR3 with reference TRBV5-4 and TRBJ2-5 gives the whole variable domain ETGVTQSPTHLIKTRGQQVTLRCSSQSGHNTVSWYQQALGQGPQFIFQYYREEENGRGNFPPRFSGLQFPNYSSELNVNALELDDSALYLCASSLVFLAGAFAQETQYFGPGTRLLVL.